The 16 T cell receptor beta chains below come from one sample, sequenced in a study of blood T cells in healthy people across ages. A second PCR, run for roughly 7 to 11 cycles, used a sample-barcoded 5' primer plus a J-beta primer mix. TCRdb used MiXCR to reprocess the 5' RACE reads, holding one entry per CDR3 protein. This sample has 500,000 to 650,000 distinct CDR3 sequences, with about 29% found just once. The same data also went into a second study, on T cells of mothers and their children.

The sequencing input was blood. These receptors came from a boy younger than 10 in good health.

This clonotype was counted once. V and J are TRBV6-1 and TRBJ1-2; no clear D gene. V lost 1 base and J lost 14, with 20 bases in between. The CDR3 spans 14 residues. CDR1 is MNHNS, CDR2 SASEGT, per germline. CDR3 loop: CASSEGPPLPLGTF. In DNA form, the CDR3 reads TGTGCCAGCAGTGAAGGCCCCCCTCTGCCCCTGGGAACCTTC.

This clonotype was recorded at least ten times. This chain uses TRBV18 with TRBJ2-2; weak D call: TRBD2 (6 bases). The germline V gene encodes CDR1 KGHSH and CDR2 LQKENI. The CDR3 is made up of 15 amino acids. V was cut by 3 bases and J by 1 base, with 9 bases left in between. The CDR3 here is CASSPRRGNTGELFF. For the CDR3, the DNA is TGTGCCAGCTCACCGCGGCGGGGGAACACCGGGGAGCTGTTTTTT.

The chain recombines TRBV5-6 with TRBJ1-1; D is ambiguous. Germline assignment: CDR1 SGHDT and CDR2 YYEEEE. V shed 4 bases and J shed 0 bases, with 13 bases lying between them. The CDR3 runs to 15 residues. For the CDR3, the DNA is TGTGCCAGCAGCCCACGACGATTTATGAACACTGAAGCTTTCTTT. Protein product: CASSPRRFMNTEAFF.

V and J are TRBV19 and TRBJ1-1, with D tentatively TRBD1 (6 bases). Germline lookup yields CDR1 LNHDA and CDR2 SQIVND (reference sequence). This CDR3 comprises 15 residues. Trimming shortened V by 4 bases and J by 6 bases, and 18 bases separated the two germline ends. The CDR3 bases are TGTGCCAGTAGTACTCCACAGGGTTTAAGCCCTGAAGCTTTCTTT. It codes for CASSTPQGLSPEAFF.

The table lists this clonotype with a few counts. The rearrangement joins TRBV19 to TRBJ1-2; 8 bases match TRBD1. Germline V gives CDR1 LNHDA, CDR2 SQIVND (reference sequence). There are 12 residues in the CDR3. V shed 8 bases, J shed 3 bases, and the junction held 2 bases outside the gene matches. The DNA of the CDR3 is TGTGCCAGTGACAGGGGTGACTATGGCTACACCTTC. Encoded protein: CASDRGDYGYTF.

The rearrangement links TRBV6-6 to TRBJ2-3; D not resolved. CDR1 and CDR2 (germline): MNHNY, SVGAGI (reference sequence). The CDR3 has 12 amino acids. V was trimmed by 0 bases and J by 7 bases, leaving 5 bases between them. In DNA form, the CDR3 reads TGTGCCAGCAGTTACTCCCGGAATACGCAGTATTTT. Protein product: CASSYSRNTQYF.

The rearrangement joins TRBV20-1 to TRBJ2-5, with 7 bases identical to TRBD1. V lost 3 bases, J lost 1 base, and 5 bases stayed unmatched. This CDR3 has 14 residues. Germline CDR1 reads DFQATT; CDR2 reads SNEGSKA (reference sequence). CDR3 loop: CSASKQGIQETQYF. CDR3 nucleotide sequence: TGCAGTGCTAGCAAACAGGGGATCCAAGAGACCCAGTACTTC.

This sequence joins TRBV27 and TRBJ2-1; possibly TRBD2 for D (6 bases). V was pared by 9 bases and J by 5 bases, with 20 bases between. The CDR3 extends over 15 amino acids. The germline V gene has CDR1 MNHEY and CDR2 SMNVEV (reference sequence). The CDR3 nucleotides read TGTGCCAGTAGTATTCCGAGCGCGGGAAACAATGAGCAGTTCTTC. Amino acid sequence: CASSIPSAGNNEQFF.

The rearrangement links TRBV6-4 to TRBJ2-5; 9 bases are a match to TRBD1. The end of the DNA fits TRBJ2-1 better, so the J call may be wrong. The germline CDR1 and CDR2 sequences are MRHNA and SNTAGT. This CDR3 comprises 14 residues. CDR3: CASAMGQGANEQFF. The CDR3 DNA follows: TGTGCCAGCGCGATGGGACAGGGTGCCAATGAGCAGTTCTTC.

This clonotype has more than one count but fewer than ten. As DNA, the CDR3 is TGTGCCAGCAGTTACTCGAGGGGGAATGAAAAACTGTTTTTT. This gives the protein CASSYSRGNEKLFF. The chain couples TRBV6-5 to TRBJ1-4; D might be TRBD1 (6 bases). Looked up from germline, CDR1 is MNHEY and CDR2 is SVGAGI. V gave up 0 bases and J gave up 5 bases, with 7 bases separating them. This CDR3 has 14 amino acids.

The V and J genes are TRBV29-1 and TRBJ1-2; 8 bases match TRBD1. This CDR3 comprises 13 residues. Trimming cost V 5 bases and J 2 bases; bases outside gene matches: 4. Germline values: CDR1 SQVTM, CDR2 ANQGSEA. The chain's CDR3 is CSVKRTGNYGYTF. The CDR3 DNA follows: TGCAGCGTTAAACGGACAGGGAACTATGGCTACACCTTC.

The rearrangement links TRBV30 to TRBJ2-1; D perhaps matches TRBD1 (5 bases). Germline CDR1 and CDR2: GTSNPN and SVGIG (reference sequence). This CDR3 comprises 13 residues. Trimming stripped 2 bases from V and 9 bases from J, with 14 bases between. The CDR3 DNA reads as TGTGCCTGGAGTCTCACAGGTTCGTTTGAGCAGTTCTTC. This translates into CAWSLTGSFEQFF.

This clonotype was observed once. The CDR3 bases are TGTGCCAGCAGTCGACTAGCGGGAGATCTTAATGAGCAGTTCTTC. It translates to CASSRLAGDLNEQFF. The chain couples TRBV11-2 to TRBJ2-1; 12 bases match TRBD2. The CDR3 spans 15 residues. The ends lost 6 bases at V and 7 bases at J; junction bases unmatched: 7. The germline V gene has CDR1 SGHAT and CDR2 FQNNGV.

This clonotype has more than one count but fewer than ten. The chain couples TRBV4-2 to TRBJ2-2, with 9 nucleotides matching TRBD2. The CDR3 has 17 residues. Germline V gene data show CDR1 as LGHNA and CDR2 as YNFKEQ. The V and J ends lost 4 bases and 6 bases, in that order; junction bases with no gene match: 12. The CDR3 DNA reads TGTGCCAGCAGCCTTCGTTCTAGCGGGGTTTTAGCCGGGGAGCTGTTTTTT. Residues: CASSLRSSGVLAGELFF.

This clonotype has only a few counts. CDR3 sequence: CATSGPSGGSTDTQYF. The CDR3 nucleotides read TGTGCCACCAGTGGCCCCTCGGGAGGAAGCACAGATACGCAGTATTTT. V is TRBV24-1 and J is TRBJ2-3, with 7 bases identical to TRBD2. CDR1 is KGHDR and CDR2 is SFDVKD in the germline V gene. The J segment lost 0 bases and the V segment lost 5 bases, leaving 7 bases of the junction unmatched. This CDR3 comprises 16 residues.

This clonotype has just a few counts. The chain links TRBV5-1 to TRBJ1-1; TRBD1 might be the D (5 bases). CDR1 SGHRS and CDR2 YFSETQ come from the germline V gene. V was cut by 5 bases and J by 6 bases, with 14 bases left in between. The CDR3 has 13 amino acids. The CDR3 here is CASSQYEGAEAFF. The CDR3 DNA follows: TGCGCCAGCAGTCAATATGAAGGGGCTGAAGCTTTCTTT.